This T cell receptor beta chain derives from a study of blood T cells in healthy people across ages. A second PCR of roughly 7 to 11 cycles used a sample-barcoded 5' primer and a J-beta primer mix. TCRdb re-analysed the 5' RACE reads in MiXCR, keeping a single row per CDR3 protein. The sample consists of around 780,000 distinct CDR3 sequences, 56% of them appearing once. A few counts support this clonotype. V shed 5 bases and J shed 5 bases, with 16 bases lying between them. CDR3 length: 14 amino acids. Germline-derived CDR1 and CDR2 are MDHEN and SYDVKM. The sequenced material came from blood. This receptor was obtained from a man aged 35-49 years in good health. This chain joins TRBV28 and TRBJ2-7; D may be TRBD2 (5 bases). The CDR3 is CASSPIEGLDEQYF. The CDR3 coding sequence is TGTGCCAGCAGTCCCATCGAAGGACTGGACGAGCAGTACTTC.